Reported below is one T cell receptor (beta chain). Sequenced by immunoSEQ multiplex PCR; TCRdb stores in-frame clones only, minus some. Among 470,000 or so clones listed, around 88% were seen once. CDR3 length: 15 amino acids. Germline trimming cut 5 bases from V and 2 bases from J; bases unmatched to any gene: 2. Per germline, CDR1 SGHTA and CDR2 FQGTGA. These data come from a study of blood T cell repertoires in COVID-19. The material sequenced was peripheral blood. The TCR was taken from a woman aged 25 to 39 with acute or convalescent COVID-19. The chain employs TRBV7-3 and TRBJ2-5; 13 bases map to TRBD2. CDR3 protein: CASSVTSGGQETQYF. The CDR3 DNA sequence: TGTGCCAGCAGCGTGACTAGCGGGGGGCAAGAGACCCAGTACTTC.